This entry features one TCR beta chain sequence. Its antigen is not known. This sample is part of a study of cytomegalovirus exposure and HLA in healthy donors. Regarding the study as a whole: The study listed roughly 160 cytomegalovirus-associated TCR beta chains. One variant, a missense change in DCLRE1C, was linked in a later analysis to TCR beta V- and J-gene trimming.

Looked up from germline, CDR1 is MNHNY and CDR2 is SVGAGI (reference sequence). V shed 8 bases and J 6 bases; nucleotides not matched to a gene: 10. This CDR3 contains 14 residues. Primers: 60 Vbeta forward and 13 Jbeta reverse. The table came from immunoSEQ multiplex PCR; TCRdb's copy has only in-frame clones and leaves some out. Of about 150,000 clones listed, around three fifths are singletons. The chain is built from TRBV6-6 and TRBJ1-1, with 9 bases identical to TRBD1. The sample comprised PBMCs. The clonotype was recovered from a woman in her thirties or forties in good health and CMV-seronegative. CDR3 region: CASGDKGQGPEAFF. As DNA, the CDR3 is TGTGCCAGCGGAGATAAGGGACAGGGACCTGAAGCTTTCTTT.